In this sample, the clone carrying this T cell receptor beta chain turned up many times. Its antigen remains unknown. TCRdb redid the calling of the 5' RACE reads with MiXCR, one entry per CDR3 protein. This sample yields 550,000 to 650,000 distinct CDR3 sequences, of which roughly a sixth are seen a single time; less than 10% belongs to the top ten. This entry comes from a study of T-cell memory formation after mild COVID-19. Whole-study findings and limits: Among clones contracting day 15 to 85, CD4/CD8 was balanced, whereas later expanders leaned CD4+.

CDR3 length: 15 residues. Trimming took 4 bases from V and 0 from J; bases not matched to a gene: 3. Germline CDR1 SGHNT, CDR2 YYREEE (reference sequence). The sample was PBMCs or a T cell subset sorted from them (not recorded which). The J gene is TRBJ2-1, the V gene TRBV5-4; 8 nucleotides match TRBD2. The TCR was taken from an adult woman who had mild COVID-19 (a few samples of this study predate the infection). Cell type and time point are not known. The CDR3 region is CASSRAGASYNEQFF. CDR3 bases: TGTGCCAGCAGCCGAGCGGGGGCCTCCTACAATGAGCAGTTCTTC. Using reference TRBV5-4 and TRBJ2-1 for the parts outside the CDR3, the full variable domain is ETGVTQSPTHLIKTRGQQVTLRCSSQSGHNTVSWYQQALGQGPQFIFQYYREEENGRGNFPPRFSGLQFPNYSSELNVNALELDDSALYLCASSRAGASYNEQFFGPGTRLTVL.